These T cell receptor beta chains were read from a single sample in a study of response to subunit inactivated influenza vaccine. TCRdb re-derived calls from the RT-PCR reads in MiXCR, one entry per CDR3 protein. The sample holds about 570,000 distinct CDR3 sequences, approximately 12% seen once. The sequencing used PBMCs from blood, collected on the day of vaccination. These receptors were taken from a man aged 50 to 60 who received an inactivated influenza vaccine. CDR3s leave out the opening cysteine and the closing phenylalanine or tryptophan. The order of the fields is V gene, J gene, CDR3 protein.

V gene: TRBV12-3/TRBV12-4
J gene: TRBJ1-4
CDR3 protein: ASSLTGFEKLF

V gene: TRBV7-8
J gene: TRBJ2-2
CDR3 protein: ASSRGLAAPRELF

V gene: TRBV7-8
J gene: TRBJ2-5
CDR3 protein: ASSKGDARRTQY

V gene: TRBV2
J gene: TRBJ2-7
CDR3 protein: ASKGTGAYEQY

V gene: TRBV5-1
J gene: TRBJ2-2
CDR3 protein: ASSADRANTGELF

V gene: TRBV29-1
J gene: TRBJ2-1
CDR3 protein: SVENWVAWVGGSYNEQF

V gene: TRBV27
J gene: TRBJ2-5
CDR3 protein: ASSLGTPGSETQY

V gene: TRBV2
J gene: TRBJ1-6
CDR3 protein: ASRKQGVNSPLH

V gene: TRBV7-2
J gene: TRBJ1-3
CDR3 protein: ASSLEPGTGGNTIY

V gene: TRBV5-1
J gene: TRBJ2-7
CDR3 protein: ASSFTGTAYEQY

V gene: TRBV2
J gene: TRBJ2-5
CDR3 protein: ASSGGVLAGVSETQY

V gene: TRBV29-1
J gene: TRBJ1-1
CDR3 protein: SVDRGHTEAF

V gene: TRBV28
J gene: TRBJ1-2
CDR3 protein: ASSPNPTYRGLYYGYT

V gene: TRBV12-3/TRBV12-4
J gene: TRBJ1-1
CDR3 protein: ASSFTSEAF

V gene: TRBV19
J gene: TRBJ2-2
CDR3 protein: ASSMGLAGTGELF

V gene: TRBV20-1
J gene: TRBJ2-1
CDR3 protein: SATTRLDSYNEQF

V gene: TRBV7-3
J gene: TRBJ2-1
CDR3 protein: ASSPTGDHEQF

V gene: TRBV11-2
J gene: TRBJ2-7
CDR3 protein: ASSLARDRPYEQY

V gene: TRBV4-2
J gene: TRBJ2-1
CDR3 protein: ASSHSEGSYNEQF

V gene: TRBV12-3/TRBV12-4
J gene: TRBJ2-7
CDR3 protein: ASSLDSLAHEQY

V gene: TRBV10-3
J gene: TRBJ1-2
CDR3 protein: AISESAPGGYT

V gene: TRBV7-9
J gene: TRBJ1-1
CDR3 protein: ASSLGPPLSTNTEAF

V gene: TRBV5-6
J gene: TRBJ2-7
CDR3 protein: ASSTTASGEQY

V gene: TRBV7-2
J gene: TRBJ2-5
CDR3 protein: ASSPGASAKTQY

V gene: TRBV29-1
J gene: TRBJ1-1
CDR3 protein: SVEAYSNTEAF

V gene: TRBV20-1
J gene: TRBJ2-2
CDR3 protein: SAHDGTHTGELF

V gene: TRBV24-1
J gene: TRBJ2-7
CDR3 protein: ATSDPLRTESRDEQY

V gene: TRBV7-9
J gene: TRBJ2-1
CDR3 protein: ASNPHRDTYNPKQF

V gene: TRBV4-3
J gene: TRBJ2-1
CDR3 protein: ASSPQGASGGLAYNEQF

V gene: TRBV4-3
J gene: TRBJ2-6
CDR3 protein: ASSQVTGANVLT

V gene: TRBV4-3
J gene: TRBJ2-7
CDR3 protein: ASSQEPGKGEQY

V gene: TRBV10-3
J gene: TRBJ2-1
CDR3 protein: AIKERETNEQF

V gene: TRBV15
J gene: TRBJ2-1
CDR3 protein: ATSREAEQF

V gene: TRBV6-2/TRBV6-3
J gene: TRBJ2-3
CDR3 protein: ASSLEDYTDTQY

V gene: TRBV29-1
J gene: TRBJ1-5
CDR3 protein: STADSNQPQH

V gene: TRBV27
J gene: TRBJ1-2
CDR3 protein: ASSRDRGSYT

V gene: TRBV3-1
J gene: TRBJ2-7
CDR3 protein: ASSQQHGPAEQY

V gene: TRBV20-1
J gene: TRBJ2-3
CDR3 protein: SARDLQRGEDTQY

V gene: TRBV15
J gene: TRBJ1-5
CDR3 protein: ATQTQGRSQPQH

V gene: TRBV7-9
J gene: TRBJ2-5
CDR3 protein: ASSLETQY

V gene: TRBV24-1
J gene: TRBJ2-7
CDR3 protein: ATSVSGSGEQY

V gene: TRBV9
J gene: TRBJ2-1
CDR3 protein: ASSVGIAGGTEQF

V gene: TRBV7-8
J gene: TRBJ1-5
CDR3 protein: ASSWGVSNQPQH

V gene: TRBV5-1
J gene: TRBJ2-7
CDR3 protein: ASSYQGSGSYEQY

V gene: TRBV12-3/TRBV12-4
J gene: TRBJ2-3
CDR3 protein: ASSSMTRRDTDTQY

V gene: TRBV5-1
J gene: TRBJ2-7
CDR3 protein: ASSVGQDYEQY

V gene: TRBV29-1
J gene: TRBJ2-7
CDR3 protein: SATPGLAGEPYEQY

V gene: TRBV7-2
J gene: TRBJ2-3
CDR3 protein: ASSLGVDRSTQY

V gene: TRBV7-2
J gene: TRBJ2-7
CDR3 protein: ASSLRFSGNREQY

V gene: TRBV29-1
J gene: TRBJ2-1
CDR3 protein: SVGTRLLNEQF

V gene: TRBV5-1
J gene: TRBJ2-7
CDR3 protein: ASSLASTGVGYEQY